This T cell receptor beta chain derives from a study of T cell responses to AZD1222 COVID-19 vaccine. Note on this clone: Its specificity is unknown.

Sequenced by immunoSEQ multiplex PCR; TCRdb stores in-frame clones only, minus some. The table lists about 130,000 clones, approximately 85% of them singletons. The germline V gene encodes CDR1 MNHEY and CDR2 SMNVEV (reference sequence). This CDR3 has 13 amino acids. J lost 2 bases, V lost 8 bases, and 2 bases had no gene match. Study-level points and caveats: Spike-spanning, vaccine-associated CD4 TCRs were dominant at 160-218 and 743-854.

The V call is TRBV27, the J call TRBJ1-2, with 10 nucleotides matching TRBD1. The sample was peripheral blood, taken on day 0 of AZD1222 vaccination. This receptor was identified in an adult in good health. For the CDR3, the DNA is TGTGCCAGCGACAGGGGGCCAAACTATGGCTACACCTTC. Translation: CASDRGPNYGYTF.